These 18 T cell receptor beta chains came from one sample sequenced in a study of blood T cell repertoires in COVID-19. Only in-frame clones appear in the TCRdb table, and some are missing; sequencing was by immunoSEQ multiplex PCR. The sample comprises 40,000 to 60,000 clones, around 83% of which are singletons, and around 1.5% rests with the top ten. The sample was peripheral blood. All receptors derive from a man aged 50 to 60 with acute or convalescent COVID-19.

The V and J genes are TRBV5-1 and TRBJ2-7; D perhaps matches TRBD1 (6 bases). The germline gives CDR1 SGHRS, CDR2 YFSETQ. The CDR3 is 15 amino acids. V was trimmed by 0 bases and J by 3 bases, leaving 13 bases between them. CDR3 amino acids: CASSLGRTDIYEQYF. The CDR3 nucleotides read TGCGCCAGCAGCTTGGGGCGGACAGACATCTACGAGCAGTACTTC.

The genes are TRBV4-2 and TRBJ1-4; D possibly corresponds to TRBD1 (6 bases). Trimming stripped 5 bases from V and 4 bases from J, with 11 bases between. Germline CDR1 is LGHNA and CDR2 is YNFKEQ. The CDR3 has 14 amino acids. The CDR3 is CASSNRVFNEKLFF. CDR3 sequence (DNA): TGTGCCAGCAGCAACAGGGTTTTTAATGAAAAACTGTTTTTT.

Only a few counts were recorded for this clone. The rearrangement joins TRBV5-1 to TRBJ2-2; 14 bases align to TRBD2. Germline CDR1 SGHRS, CDR2 YFSETQ. This CDR3 has 19 amino acids. V shed 1 base and J 5 bases; nucleotides not matched to a gene: 10. The CDR3 DNA follows: TGCGCCAGCAGCTTGCCGACTAGCGGGAGGGCCGTTTGGACCGGGGAGCTGTTTTTT. Residues: CASSLPTSGRAVWTGELFF.

The rearrangement uses TRBV5-4 and TRBJ2-5; 7 bases align to TRBD1. Trimming cost V 3 bases and J 5 bases; bases outside gene matches: 7. Germline values: CDR1 SGHNT, CDR2 YYREEE (reference sequence). The CDR3 sequence is 14 residues long. The CDR3 sequence is CASSSETGVETQYF. DNA for the CDR3: TGTGCCAGCAGCTCCGAAACAGGGGTGGAGACCCAGTACTTC.

The V and J genes are TRBV29-1 and TRBJ2-1; TRBD2 agrees at 12 bases. The J segment lost 4 bases and the V segment lost 7 bases, leaving 8 bases of the junction unmatched. In germline, CDR1 is SQVTM, CDR2 ANQGSEA. The CDR3 loop spans 15 amino acids. CDR3 amino acids: CSARTSGANYNEQFF. The CDR3 DNA reads as TGCAGCGCCCGGACTAGCGGGGCCAATTACAATGAGCAGTTCTTC.

The genes are TRBV5-1 and TRBJ2-5; 13 bases agree with TRBD2. V trimming: 7 bases; J trimming: 1 base; junction bases outside the gene matches: 7. The CDR3 contains 16 residues. Per the germline V gene, CDR1 is SGHRS and CDR2 is YFSETQ. The chain's CDR3 is CASSPGTSGTQETQYF. The DNA of the CDR3 is TGCGCCAGCTCACCGGGGACTAGCGGGACCCAAGAGACCCAGTACTTC.

The genes are TRBV5-1 and TRBJ2-3; 8 bases are shared with TRBD2. V gave up 6 bases and J gave up 6 bases; unmatched junction bases: 6. The CDR3 has 13 amino acids. CDR1 SGHRS and CDR2 YFSETQ come from the germline V gene. The chain's CDR3 is CASKRGKSDTQYF. The CDR3 DNA reads TGCGCCAGCAAGCGGGGGAAGTCGGATACGCAGTATTTT.

V gene TRBV7-2 combines with J gene TRBJ1-2, with 8 bases aligning to TRBD1. The CDR3 has 15 amino acids. Germline V gene lookup returns CDR1 SGHTA and CDR2 FQGNSA. Trimming took 0 bases from V and 7 from J; bases not matched to a gene: 7. CDR3 protein: CASSLAQWTGIGYTF. CDR3 DNA sequence: TGTGCCAGCAGCTTAGCGCAATGGACAGGGATTGGCTACACCTTC.

This chain uses TRBV5-6 with TRBJ1-6; a weak D match, TRBD1 (6 bases). The germline V gene encodes CDR1 SGHDT and CDR2 YYEEEE. V was clipped by 3 bases and J by 11 bases, with 15 bases between them. The CDR3 is made up of 14 amino acids. Written as DNA, the CDR3 is TGTGCCAGCAGCTCCGGGACAAAAAGGACACCCCTCCACTTT. Its protein is CASSSGTKRTPLHF.

The J gene is TRBJ2-3, the V gene TRBV5-1; D may be TRBD1 (6 bases). The CDR3 loop spans 16 amino acids. V shed 0 bases and J shed 4 bases, with 15 bases lying between them. Germline V gene data show CDR1 as SGHRS and CDR2 as YFSETQ. The CDR3 sequence: CASSLVKQGGADTQYF. CDR3 bases: TGCGCCAGCAGCTTGGTTAAACAGGGTGGTGCAGATACGCAGTATTTT.

This clone was detected only once. The chain couples TRBV4-3 to TRBJ1-2; no clear D. The CDR3 length is 15 residues. Germline CDR1 is LGHNA and CDR2 is YSLEER. Between the trimmed V and J ends, which lost 1 base and 3 bases, there was a span of 12 bases. This chain's CDR3 is CASSQVLTGDYGYTF. As DNA, the CDR3 is TGCGCCAGCAGCCAAGTTTTGACTGGCGACTATGGCTACACCTTC.

J is TRBJ2-5 and V is TRBV6-1; a possible D gene is TRBD2 (5 bases). CDR1 and CDR2 (germline): MNHNS, SASEGT. The ends were cut back, 2 bases at V and 5 bases at J, with 12 bases in the middle. The CDR3 is 14 amino acids. CDR3 nucleotide sequence: TGTGCCAGCAGTGAACGCGGCAGAGGGGAGACCCAGTACTTC. Its translation: CASSERGRGETQYF.

The genes are TRBV6-2 or TRBV6-3 and TRBJ1-5; TRBD1 matches 8 bases. The V and J ends lost 5 bases and 2 bases, in that order; junction bases with no gene match: 8. The CDR3 runs to 16 residues. Germline CDR1 and CDR2: MNHEY and SVGEGT. This chain's CDR3 is CASSRATGGGNQPQHF. The CDR3 bases are TGTGCCAGCAGTCGAGCCACAGGGGGGGGCAATCAGCCCCAGCATTTT.

The chain joins TRBV6-2 or TRBV6-3 to TRBJ2-3; a possible D gene is TRBD2 (5 bases). The V gene's germline CDR1 is MNHEY and CDR2 SVGEGT. V was trimmed by 2 bases and J by 4 bases, leaving 13 bases between them. The CDR3 is 15 amino acids. Here the CDR3 reads CASSYRGLIADTQYF. Written as DNA, the CDR3 is TGTGCCAGCAGTTACAGAGGGCTTATCGCAGATACGCAGTATTTT.

J is TRBJ2-7 and V is TRBV10-2, with 8 positions matching TRBD1. This CDR3 has 14 residues. The germline gives CDR1 WSHSY, CDR2 SAAADI. Trimming at V came to 5 bases and at J to 3 bases, leaving 6 bases not matched to a gene. The CDR3 region has the DNA TGCGCCAGCAGTTTTACAGGGGGAAGCTACGAGCAGTACTTC. This sequence encodes CASSFTGGSYEQYF.

The rearrangement links TRBV19 to TRBJ2-2; 7 positions agree with TRBD1. Germline-derived CDR1 and CDR2 are LNHDA and SQIVND (reference sequence). The V segment lost 0 bases and the J segment 4 bases; nucleotides outside the gene matches: 5. The CDR3 has 16 amino acids. The CDR3 nucleotides are TGTGCCAGTAGTATAGATAGGGCAGGGGGCACCGGGGAGCTGTTTTTT. Translated: CASSIDRAGGTGELFF.

The V and J genes are TRBV30 and TRBJ1-5; D is unclear. V lost 2 bases to trimming and J lost 0 bases, with 11 bases between them. Germline CDR1 and CDR2: GTSNPN and SVGIG (reference sequence). The length of the CDR3 is 15 residues. The CDR3 nucleotides are TGTGCCTGGAGTAAAAGGAGCTATAGCAATCAGCCCCAGCATTTT. Translating it yields CAWSKRSYSNQPQHF.

This sequence joins TRBV12-5 and TRBJ2-1, with 10 nucleotides matching TRBD1. Trimming at V came to 6 bases and at J to 5 bases, leaving 7 bases not matched to a gene. The CDR3 loop spans 15 amino acids. Germline-derived CDR1 and CDR2 are LGHNT and FRNRAP. CDR3 region: CASGTGTGVNNEQFF. For the CDR3, the DNA is TGTGCTAGTGGGACCGGGACAGGGGTTAACAATGAGCAGTTCTTC.